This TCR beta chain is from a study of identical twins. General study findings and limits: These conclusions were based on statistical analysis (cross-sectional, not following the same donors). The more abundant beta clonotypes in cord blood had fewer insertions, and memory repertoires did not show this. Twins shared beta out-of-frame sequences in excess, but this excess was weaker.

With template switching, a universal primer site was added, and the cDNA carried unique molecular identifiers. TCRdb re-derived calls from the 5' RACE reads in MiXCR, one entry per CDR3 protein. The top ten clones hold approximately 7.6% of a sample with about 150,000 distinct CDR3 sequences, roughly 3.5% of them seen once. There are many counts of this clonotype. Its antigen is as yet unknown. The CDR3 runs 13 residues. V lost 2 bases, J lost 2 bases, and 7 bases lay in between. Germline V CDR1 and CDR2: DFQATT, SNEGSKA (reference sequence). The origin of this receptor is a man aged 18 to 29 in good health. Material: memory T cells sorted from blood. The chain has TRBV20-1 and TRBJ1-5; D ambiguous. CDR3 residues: CSARRTGNQPQHF. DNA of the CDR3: TGCAGTGCTAGACGAACAGGCAATCAGCCCCAGCATTTT.